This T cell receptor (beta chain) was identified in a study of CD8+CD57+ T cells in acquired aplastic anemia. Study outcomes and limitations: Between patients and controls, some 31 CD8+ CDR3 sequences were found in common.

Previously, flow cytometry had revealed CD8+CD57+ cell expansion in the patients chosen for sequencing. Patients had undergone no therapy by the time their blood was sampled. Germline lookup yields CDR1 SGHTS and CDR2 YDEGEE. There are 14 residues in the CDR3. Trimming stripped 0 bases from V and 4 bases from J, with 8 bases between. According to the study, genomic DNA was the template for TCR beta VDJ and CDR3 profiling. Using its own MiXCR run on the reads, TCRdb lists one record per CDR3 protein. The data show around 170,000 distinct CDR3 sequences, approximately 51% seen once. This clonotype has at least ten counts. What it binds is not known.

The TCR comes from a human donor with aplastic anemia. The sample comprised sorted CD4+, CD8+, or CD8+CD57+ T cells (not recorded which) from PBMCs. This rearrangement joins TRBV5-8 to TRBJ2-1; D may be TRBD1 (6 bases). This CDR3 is CASSLVGGYNEQFF. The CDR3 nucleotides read TGTGCCAGCAGCTTGGTAGGGGGATACAATGAGCAGTTCTTC.